What follows are 13 T cell receptor beta chains derived from one specimen sequenced in a study of lymphopenia after photon versus proton radiotherapy. The table came from immunoSEQ multiplex PCR; TCRdb's copy has only in-frame clones and leaves some out. The sample has tens of thousands of clones, more than 90% seen once; the top ten hold approximately 19%. The input for sequencing was peripheral blood, taken from a patient treated with photon-based radiotherapy. The receptors shown here come from a middle-aged woman with cholangiocarcinoma.

The chain's CDR3 is CASSWASSEQYF. The CDR3 nucleotides read TGTGCCAGCAGCTGGGCTAGCAGCGAGCAGTACTTC. The J gene is TRBJ2-7, the V gene TRBV7-9; TRBD2 might be the D (5 bases). V dropped 4 bases and J dropped 6 bases, with 10 bases sitting between them. Looked up from germline, CDR1 is SEHNR and CDR2 is FQNEAQ (reference sequence). The CDR3 is 12 residues long.

This chain uses TRBV30 with TRBJ2-6; D is perhaps TRBD2 (5 bases). Germline assignment: CDR1 GTSNPN and CDR2 SVGIG (reference sequence). The CDR3 length is 17 residues. The ends were cut back, 3 bases at V and 2 bases at J, with 17 bases in the middle. CDR3 nucleotide sequence: TGTGCCTGGAGCTACCCTATGTTCGGGGCTGGGGCCAACGTCCTGACTTTC. Translating gives CAWSYPMFGAGANVLTF.

The chain has TRBV7-9 and TRBJ1-2; D unclear. V was cut by 8 bases and J by 2 bases, with 15 bases left in between. The V gene's germline CDR1 is SEHNR and CDR2 FQNEAQ (reference sequence). This CDR3 comprises 14 residues. The CDR3 here is CASATTRANYGYTF. The CDR3 bases are TGTGCCAGCGCTACCACGAGAGCCAACTATGGCTACACCTTC.

The chain is built from TRBV30 and TRBJ2-2, with 8 positions matching TRBD1. The CDR3 runs to 14 residues. The trim removed 4 bases at V and 6 bases at J, leaving 7 bases unmatched. Germline CDR1 reads GTSNPN; CDR2 reads SVGIG (reference sequence). CDR3 loop: CAWTGGSFSGELFF. The CDR3 DNA sequence: TGTGCCTGGACAGGGGGCTCTTTTTCCGGGGAGCTGTTTTTT.

The rearrangement uses TRBV5-8 and TRBJ2-2; no reliable D call. CDR1 is SGHTS, CDR2 YDEGEE, per germline. V was pared by 4 bases and J by 3 bases, with 13 bases between. The length of the CDR3 is 15 residues. The CDR3 sequence is CASSHPGFDTGELFF. The CDR3 DNA reads TGTGCCAGCAGCCACCCCGGGTTTGACACCGGGGAGCTGTTTTTT.

The chain carries TRBV11-2 and TRBJ2-7; 9 nucleotides agree with TRBD1. The CDR3 has 13 amino acids. V lost 5 bases and J lost 4; bases outside the gene matches: 3. Germline loops: CDR1 SGHAT, CDR2 FQNNGV. CDR3 sequence (DNA): TGTGCCAGCAGCCCCGGACAGGGGTACGAGCAGTACTTC. It codes for CASSPGQGYEQYF.

In its sample, this clone was seen once. CDR3 coding DNA: TGTGCCAGCTCACTGGGAGGGAAGGGCAATCAGCCCCAGCATTTT. Its translation: CASSLGGKGNQPQHF. V is TRBV18 and J is TRBJ1-5; no reliable D call. V lost 4 bases to trimming and J lost 2 bases, with 12 bases between them. CDR1 is KGHSH and CDR2 is LQKENI in the germline V gene. The CDR3 extends over 15 amino acids. The variable domain in full, completed from reference TRBV18 and TRBJ1-5, reads NAGVMQNPRHLVRRRGQEARLRCSPMKGHSHVYWYRQLPEEGLKFMVYLQKENIIDESGMPKERFSAEFPKEGPSILRIQQVVRGDSAAYFCASSLGGKGNQPQHFGDGTRLSIL.

In this sample, this clone turned up once. V and J are TRBV7-8 and TRBJ1-5, with 7 bases identical to TRBD1. This CDR3 comprises 16 residues. V gave up 5 bases and J gave up 3 bases; unmatched junction bases: 10. Germline V CDR1 and CDR2: SGHVS, FQNEAQ. The CDR3 loop is CASSPDRVRINQPQHF. Written as DNA, the CDR3 is TGTGCCAGCAGCCCAGACAGGGTAAGGATCAATCAGCCCCAGCATTTT.

The rearrangement joins TRBV4-2 to TRBJ1-4; D unclear. This CDR3 contains 14 residues. CDR1 is LGHNA and CDR2 is YNFKEQ in the germline V gene. V lost 4 bases, J lost 8 bases, and 14 bases lay in between. The CDR3 sequence is CASSLAPEEEKLFF. DNA of the CDR3: TGTGCCAGCAGCCTGGCCCCCGAGGAAGAAAAACTGTTTTTT.

The chain combines TRBV2 with TRBJ1-2, with D unclear. The CDR3 totals 13 residues. Germline V gives CDR1 SNHLY, CDR2 FYNNEI. Trimming shortened V by 8 bases and J by 4 bases, and 14 bases separated the two germline ends. The CDR3 DNA is TGTGCCAGCGGCCTCGGAGGAGGCTATGGCTACACCTTC. Its translation is CASGLGGGYGYTF.

This chain connects TRBV6-5 to TRBJ2-3; 12 bases align to TRBD2. CDR1 and CDR2 (germline): MNHEY, SVGAGI. V lost 5 bases to trimming and J lost 5 bases; unmatched junction nucleotides: 5. This CDR3 comprises 15 residues. This CDR3 reads CASSLLAGGEDTQYF. In DNA form, the CDR3 reads TGTGCCAGCAGTCTACTAGCGGGAGGTGAAGATACGCAGTATTTT.

V gene TRBV6-5 combines with J gene TRBJ1-1; maybe TRBD1 (5 bases). Germline V gene lookup returns CDR1 MNHEY and CDR2 SVGAGI. Trimming removed 2 bases at V and 6 bases at J, with 10 bases between. The length of the CDR3 is 13 residues. The CDR3 sequence is CASSYRRGPEAFF. The DNA for the CDR3 is TGTGCCAGCAGTTACCGGAGGGGACCTGAAGCTTTCTTT.

The rearrangement uses TRBV28 and TRBJ2-2, with 7 bases lining up with TRBD2. V gave up 5 bases and J gave up 0 bases; unmatched junction bases: 3. The CDR3 is 15 amino acids. Germline V CDR1 and CDR2: MDHEN, SYDVKM. CDR3 region: CASSRRGANTGELFF. CDR3 coding DNA: TGTGCCAGCAGTCGCCGGGGGGCGAACACCGGGGAGCTGTTTTTT.